This T cell receptor beta chain was captured in a study of blood T cell repertoires in COVID-19. Study as a whole: The study drew acute and convalescent COVID-19 samples from the United States, Italy and Spain. The cDNA or gDNA used as material had been derived from T cells, B-cell-depleted T cells, or PBMCs.

As handled by the study authors: Researchers report that nucleated cell counts were estimated from reference gene primer amplification. Repertoires were generated with immunoSEQ multiplex PCR, while TCRdb's copy carries only in-frame clones and drops some. V and J calls and clone size follow that table, whereas D and trimming were derived from the DNA. The table shows just under 90,000 clones, with about 87% occurring only once. The receptor's source is a man aged 55 to 70 with acute or convalescent COVID-19. Sequenced: peripheral blood.

Written as DNA, the CDR3 is TGTGCCAGCAGCCGACAGGGGGTGAACACTGAAGCTTTCTTT. It is translated as CASSRQGVNTEAFF. The chain recombines TRBV6-6 with TRBJ1-1; 9 bases are shared with TRBD1. Germline CDR1 MNHNY, CDR2 SVGAGI (reference sequence). The CDR3 is 14 amino acids. With V trimmed by 6 bases and J by 0 bases, 2 bases remained unmatched.